Here is one T cell receptor beta chain with its context. Method: immunoSEQ multiplex PCR; TCRdb's copy keeps in-frame clones and lacks some. In the table there are a few hundred thousand clones, around 88% of which are singletons. The sample is drawn from a study of blood T cell repertoires in COVID-19. In germline, CDR1 is LGHDT, CDR2 YNNKEL (reference sequence). V was shortened by 1 base and J by 5 bases, with 8 bases between the two germline ends. CDR3 length: 13 residues. This TCR was recovered from a woman between 35 and 50 years old with acute COVID-19. The sample consisted of PBMCs or T cells enriched from blood (not recorded which). V gene TRBV3-1 (or the pseudogene TRBV3-2) combines with J gene TRBJ1-1; D unclear. For the CDR3, the DNA is TGTGCCAGCAGCCAAGTGAGGTGGACTGAAGCTTTCTTT. Its translation: CASSQVRWTEAFF.